The T cell receptor beta chain under discussion was sequenced for a study of blood T cell repertoires in COVID-19. Study-level background: There were acute and convalescent COVID-19 samples, and they came from the United States, Italy and Spain. From T cells, B-cell-depleted T cells, or PBMCs came the material, which was cDNA or gDNA.

This clone was recorded only once. Germline loops: CDR1 SEHNR, CDR2 FQNEAQ (reference sequence). The CDR3 consists of 16 residues. Trimming cost V 4 bases and J 4 bases; bases outside gene matches: 7. In the authors' methods: Nucleated cell number was recorded as an estimate derived from reference gene primer amplification. The method was immunoSEQ multiplex PCR; TCRdb's version includes in-frame clones alone and lacks a portion of them. V and J calls and clone size are as listed in that table; D and trimming were resolved from the DNA. The sample carries about 190,000 clones, 70% to 80% recorded once.

This sequence joins TRBV7-9 and TRBJ2-7, with 13 bases fitting TRBD2. The receptor's source is a woman in her 50s with acute or convalescent COVID-19. Specimen: peripheral blood. The CDR3 spells CASSSGLAGVIYEQYF. The CDR3 DNA reads TGTGCCAGCAGCTCTGGACTAGCGGGAGTCATTTACGAGCAGTACTTC.